The source of this T cell receptor (beta chain) is a study of technical replicates of blood from several donors. Trimming took 6 bases from V and 6 from J, leaving 9 bases between them. Germline assignment: CDR1 SGHAT and CDR2 FQNNGV. The CDR3 is 11 residues long. The data were produced by immunoSEQ multiplex PCR, yet TCRdb's version contains in-frame clones alone and is incomplete. This sample has about 58,000 clones, with 91% found just once. This TCR came from a human donor in good health. Some clones in this sample may be carry-over from other donors' samples. Sequencing was performed on PBMCs. J is TRBJ2-7 and V is TRBV11-2; D gene uncertain. The CDR3 region is CASSASGEQYF. For the CDR3, the DNA is TGTGCCAGCAGTGCGTCGGGCGAGCAGTACTTC.